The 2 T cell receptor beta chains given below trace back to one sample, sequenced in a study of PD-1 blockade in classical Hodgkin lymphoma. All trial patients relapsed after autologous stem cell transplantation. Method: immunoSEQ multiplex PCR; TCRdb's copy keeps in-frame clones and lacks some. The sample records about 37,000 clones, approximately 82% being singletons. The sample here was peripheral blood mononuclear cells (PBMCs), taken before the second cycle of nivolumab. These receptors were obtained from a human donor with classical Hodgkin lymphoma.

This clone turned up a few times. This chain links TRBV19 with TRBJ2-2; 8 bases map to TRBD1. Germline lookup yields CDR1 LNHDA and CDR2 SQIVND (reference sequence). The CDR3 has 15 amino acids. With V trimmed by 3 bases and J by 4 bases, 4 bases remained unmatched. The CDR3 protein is CASSILGQGTGELFF. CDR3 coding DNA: TGTGCCAGTAGTATTCTCGGACAGGGCACCGGGGAGCTGTTTTTT.

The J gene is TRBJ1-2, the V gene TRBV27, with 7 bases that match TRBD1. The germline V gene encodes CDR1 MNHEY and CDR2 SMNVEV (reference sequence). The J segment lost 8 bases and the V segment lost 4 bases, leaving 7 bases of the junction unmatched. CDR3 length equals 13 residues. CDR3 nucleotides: TGTGCCAGCAGTTCGGGGACAGCGCAGGGCTACACCTTC. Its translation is CASSSGTAQGYTF.